Sequencing of this TCR beta chain was carried out in a study of a mutant IDH1 vaccine in newly diagnosed glioma. Using immunoSEQ multiplex PCR, the repertoire was profiled, and TCRdb retains in-frame clones only, with some absent. The table has about 36,000 clones, approximately 80% seen once. Time point: week 5, during vaccination. What each vaccine dose contained was 300 ug of mutant IDH1 20-mer peptide, accompanied by topical imiquimod. The study, taken as a whole, reports: Apparently unrelated to pseudoprogression were changes in the top peripheral T cell clonotypes.

With regard to this clone: The antigen is not known.

The sequencing used PBMCs, collected from a glioma patient whose treatment included an IDH1 peptide vaccine. The receptor's source is a man aged 50-59 years with glioma.

The CDR3 DNA reads as TGTGCCAGCAGCTTGACGGGGGGGGCAGATACGCAGTATTTT. It encodes CASSLTGGADTQYF. V and J are TRBV7-9 and TRBJ2-3, with 8 bases aligning to TRBD2. The length of the CDR3 is 14 residues. V was clipped by 3 bases and J by 4 bases; unmatched bases: 3. Germline loops: CDR1 SEHNR, CDR2 FQNEAQ (reference sequence).